This TCR beta chain is from a study of vaccination and CD4 T cells after COVID-19. For the study at large: Across the group, participants received two doses of either BNT162b2 or mRNA-1273 vaccine. The study's findings and limits: Within the convalescent patients, a median around 90% of the SARS-CoV-2-reactive clones were ones that appeared only post-vaccination.

TCRdb processed the PCR reads anew with MiXCR; each CDR3 protein has one entry. The sample lists about 18,000 distinct CDR3 sequences, about 60% occurring once. The CDR3 length is 16 residues. Concerning this clonotype: The antigen remains unidentified.

The chain joins TRBV21-1 to TRBJ2-7; the D call TRBD1 from the table was never checked on the DNA. TRBV21-1 is described as a pseudogene. This receptor was taken from a human donor who had recovered from COVID-19. The sample here was CD4+ T cells from blood, taken after SARS-CoV-2 vaccination. The CDR3 DNA reads TGTGCCAGCAGCAAATACGACAGGGTCATTTGGTACGAGCAGTACTTC. It is translated as CASSKYDRVIWYEQYF.